This T cell receptor (beta chain) was sequenced in a study of blood T cell repertoires in COVID-19. Turning to the study itself: The United States, Italy and Spain supplied acute and convalescent COVID-19 samples.

This CDR3 comprises 15 residues. CDR1 is SGHDT and CDR2 is YYEEEE in the germline V gene. Trimming removed 4 bases from V and 5 bases from J, with 15 bases in between. TCRdb keeps only in-frame clones here, not all; method: immunoSEQ multiplex PCR. The sample shows about 360,000 clones, 70% to 85% of them seen only once. The specimen was peripheral blood. The TCR originated in a human donor with acute or convalescent COVID-19. The donor label of this sample is uncertain. V usage is TRBV5-6 and J usage is TRBJ1-4; D is possibly TRBD1 (6 bases). CDR3 sequence: CASSGEQGRNEKLFF. The DNA of the CDR3 is TGTGCCAGCAGCGGCGAACAGGGAAGAAATGAAAAACTGTTTTTT.